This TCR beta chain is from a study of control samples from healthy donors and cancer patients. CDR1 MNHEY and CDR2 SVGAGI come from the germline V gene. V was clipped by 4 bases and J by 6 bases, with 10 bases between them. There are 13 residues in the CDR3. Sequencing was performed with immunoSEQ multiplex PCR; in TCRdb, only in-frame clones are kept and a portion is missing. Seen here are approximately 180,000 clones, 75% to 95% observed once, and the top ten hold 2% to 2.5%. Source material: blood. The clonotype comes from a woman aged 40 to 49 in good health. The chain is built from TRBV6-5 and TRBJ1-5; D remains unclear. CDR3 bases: TGTGCCAGCAGTTCGACACGTAGTCAGCCCCAGCATTTT. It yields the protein CASSSTRSQPQHF.